The 12 T cell receptor beta chains presented below share a single source sample, sequenced in a study of blood T cell repertoires in COVID-19. The data were produced by immunoSEQ multiplex PCR, yet TCRdb's version contains in-frame clones alone and is incomplete. This table has approximately 150,000 clones, 88% appearing once. Sequencing was carried out using peripheral blood. These receptors all come from a middle-aged man who had recovered from COVID-19.

This clone was detected a few times. J is TRBJ2-2 and V is TRBV6-5; TRBD1 aligns across 7 bases. There are 15 residues in the CDR3. Germline-derived CDR1 and CDR2 are MNHEY and SVGAGI. Germline trimming cut 6 bases from V and 0 bases from J; bases unmatched to any gene: 4. CDR3 coding DNA: TGTGCCAGCAGGGACAGGATTGCGAACACCGGGGAGCTGTTTTTT. Its translation: CASRDRIANTGELFF.

This clone has just a few counts. The rearrangement links TRBV30 to TRBJ1-1; no clear D gene. Germline CDR1 reads GTSNPN; CDR2 reads SVGIG (reference sequence). V was pared by 0 bases and J by 6 bases, with 5 bases between. CDR3 length: 11 amino acids. CDR3 DNA: TGTGCCTGGAGTGTTCGGTCTGAAGCTTTCTTT. It encodes CAWSVRSEAFF.

Notes on this clone: Other DNA sequences from this sample encode an identical CDR3 as well. The gene calls are TRBV7-9 and TRBJ1-5; perhaps TRBD1 as D (6 bases). Germline V gene sequence: CDR1 SEHNR, CDR2 FQNEAQ (reference sequence). V lost 6 bases and J lost 7, with 13 bases in between. The CDR3 has 13 residues. The chain's CDR3 is CASSLQGNQPQHF. The CDR3, as DNA: TGTGCCAGCAGTTTACAGGGAAACCAGCCCCAGCATTTT.

The CDR3: CASSIAGGTEAFF. CDR3 nucleotides: TGTGCCAGTAGTATAGCAGGGGGCACTGAAGCTTTCTTT. V and J are TRBV19 and TRBJ1-1; 7 nucleotides agree with TRBD1. Germline CDR1 reads LNHDA; CDR2 reads SQIVND (reference sequence). V lost 1 base and J lost 4; bases outside the gene matches: 0. This CDR3 has 13 amino acids.

This clone was recorded once. This sequence joins TRBV5-1 and TRBJ2-7; D unresolved. V shed 0 bases and J shed 1 base, with 8 bases lying between them. CDR1 SGHRS and CDR2 YFSETQ come from the germline V gene. The CDR3 is 14 amino acids. The CDR3 spells CASSLVQASYEQYF. The CDR3 nucleotides read TGCGCCAGCAGCTTGGTTCAGGCTTCCTACGAGCAGTACTTC. The full variable domain, its missing parts supplied by reference TRBV5-1 and TRBJ2-7, is KAGVTQTPRYLIKTRGQQVTLSCSPISGHRSVSWYQQTPGQGLQFLFEYFSETQRNKGNFPGRFSGRQFSNSRSEMNVSTLELGDSALYLCASSLVQASYEQYFGPGTRLTVT.

The genes are TRBV6-2 or TRBV6-3 and TRBJ2-4; 10 nucleotides match TRBD1. Losses at the gene ends were 2 bases for V and 14 bases for J; bases not matched to a gene: 6. CDR3 length: 13 amino acids. Germline loops: CDR1 MNHEY, CDR2 SVGEGT. CDR3 bases: TGTGCCAGCAGTTACCGGACAGGGGGTGATGAGTACTTC. Its protein product is CASSYRTGGDEYF.

The chain employs TRBV4-1 and TRBJ2-5, with 8 nucleotides matching TRBD2. The CDR3 length is 13 residues. Trimming cost V 4 bases and J 5 bases; bases outside gene matches: 3. Germline assignment: CDR1 MGHRA and CDR2 YSYEKL. The CDR3 loop is CASSPGGRETQYF. The CDR3 DNA sequence: TGCGCCAGCAGCCCGGGGGGGAGGGAGACCCAGTACTTC.

The chain combines TRBV5-4 with TRBJ2-5, with 7 bases lining up with TRBD1. The junction had 5 bases not matched to a gene; V was cut back by 4 bases and J by 2 bases. The germline gives CDR1 SGHNT, CDR2 YYREEE (reference sequence). CDR3 length equals 14 residues. The DNA for the CDR3 is TGTGCCAGCAGCACTGGACAGGTACAAGAGACCCAGTACTTC. As protein: CASSTGQVQETQYF.

The genes are TRBV3-1 (or the pseudogene TRBV3-2) and TRBJ2-3; 16 bases fit TRBD2. CDR1 is LGHDT, CDR2 YNNKEL, per germline (reference sequence). The length of the CDR3 is 19 residues. The junction had 9 bases not matched to a gene; V was cut back by 3 bases and J by 3 bases. The CDR3 DNA is TGTGCCAGCAGCCACCCGGGACTAGCGGGGGGGCCGGGGACAGATACGCAGTATTTT. It codes for CASSHPGLAGGPGTDTQYF.

The chain uses TRBV5-1 and TRBJ2-5; D possibly corresponds to TRBD2 (5 bases). Trimming took 0 bases from V and 4 from J, leaving 13 bases between them. In germline, CDR1 is SGHRS, CDR2 YFSETQ. The CDR3 contains 15 residues. This CDR3 is CASSLGTLSGETQYF. CDR3 in DNA: TGCGCCAGCAGCTTGGGCACCTTAAGCGGAGAGACCCAGTACTTC.

This chain's CDR3 is CAWSGRTGSLWQPQHF. The CDR3 bases are TGTGCCTGGAGCGGCCGTACAGGGTCCCTATGGCAGCCCCAGCATTTT. V is TRBV30 and J is TRBJ1-5; the D gene is possibly TRBD1 (6 bases). The germline CDR1 and CDR2 sequences are GTSNPN and SVGIG (reference sequence). V was cut by 3 bases and J by 7 bases, with 22 bases left in between. The CDR3 has 16 amino acids.

The chain combines TRBV15 with TRBJ2-4; TRBD1 is a possible D gene (6 bases). Germline CDR1 reads LNHNV; CDR2 reads YYDKDF (reference sequence). This CDR3 spans 13 amino acids. Deletions cut 3 bases from V and 6 bases from J, with 9 bases between. DNA for the CDR3: TGTGCCACCAGCAGGTGGGGGCTAAACATTCAGTACTTC. Amino acids: CATSRWGLNIQYF.